This T cell receptor beta chain was recorded in a study of response to subunit inactivated influenza vaccine. V was pared by 5 bases and J by 4 bases, with 12 bases between. This CDR3 has 13 residues. Germline CDR1 and CDR2: SEHNR and FQNEAQ (reference sequence). MiXCR, applied by TCRdb to the RT-PCR reads, yields one record per CDR3 protein. Of about 700,000 distinct CDR3 sequences detected, 14% appear once; the ten largest clones hold 7.5% to 9%. The TCR was taken from a man aged 50 to 60 who received an inactivated influenza vaccine. The chain couples TRBV7-9 to TRBJ2-7; D remains ambiguous. Sequenced material: PBMCs from blood, taken approximately 15 days before vaccination. The CDR3 DNA sequence: TGTGCCAGCAGCGATACCCCTAAATACGAGCAGTACTTC. It codes for CASSDTPKYEQYF.